This passage covers 12 T cell receptor beta chains from one sample sequenced in a study of T cell responses to AZD1222 COVID-19 vaccine. Repertoires were generated with immunoSEQ multiplex PCR, while TCRdb's copy carries only in-frame clones and drops some. The sample shows about 140,000 clones, approximately 84% of them seen only once. The sequenced sample was peripheral blood, obtained on day 0 of AZD1222 vaccination. The origin of the receptors is an adult in good health.

DNA of the CDR3: TGTGCCAGCAGTGAACTAAATGCTGGAAACACCATATATTTT. Residues: CASSELNAGNTIYF. The chain couples TRBV6-1 to TRBJ1-3; no reliable D call. This CDR3 region has 14 residues. Trimming removed 2 bases from V and 2 bases from J, with 7 bases in between. The germline V gene encodes CDR1 MNHNS and CDR2 SASEGT.

The J gene is TRBJ1-2, the V gene TRBV4-1; no clear D gene. Trimming took off 0 bases at V and 8 bases at J, with 10 bases between the two ends. Germline lookup yields CDR1 MGHRA and CDR2 YSYEKL. The CDR3 runs 13 residues. CDR3 region: CASSQDYSMGYTF. CDR3 in DNA: TGCGCCAGCAGCCAAGATTACAGTATGGGCTACACCTTC.

The rearrangement links TRBV6-2 or TRBV6-3 to TRBJ1-5; the D is unclear. The CDR3 covers 12 residues. Germline CDR1 is MNHEY and CDR2 is SVGEGT. V dropped 6 bases and J dropped 5 bases, with 8 bases sitting between them. This chain's CDR3 is CASSPRDQPQHF. CDR3 sequence (DNA): TGTGCCAGCAGCCCCCGGGATCAGCCCCAGCATTTT.

The chain links TRBV6-6 to TRBJ2-7, with 7 bases lining up with TRBD1. CDR1 is MNHNY and CDR2 is SVGAGI in the germline V gene (reference sequence). J gave up 2 bases and V 1 base, and 5 bases lay outside the gene matches. The CDR3 is made up of 15 amino acids. The CDR3 DNA follows: TGTGCCAGCAGTTACTACCGACAGGGAACCTACGAGCAGTACTTC. Translation: CASSYYRQGTYEQYF.

In its sample, this clone was seen once. V usage is TRBV28 and J usage is TRBJ2-3; perhaps TRBD2 as D (6 bases). The CDR3 sequence is 15 residues long. The germline CDR1 and CDR2 sequences are MDHEN and SYDVKM. V was cut by 8 bases and J by 0 bases, with 15 bases left in between. CDR3 DNA: TGTGCCAGCGGCGGCGGGGACCTTAGCACAGATACGCAGTATTTT. This encodes CASGGGDLSTDTQYF.

The gene calls are TRBV6-5 and TRBJ2-3, with 7 bases fitting TRBD2. Germline V gene data show CDR1 as MNHEY and CDR2 as SVGAGI. This CDR3 has 14 residues. The trim removed 8 bases at V and 0 bases at J, leaving 5 bases unmatched. CDR3 DNA: TGTGCCAGCGTACGAGCGGGGAGCACAGATACGCAGTATTTT. It is translated as CASVRAGSTDTQYF.

The chain joins TRBV5-1 to TRBJ2-7, with D perhaps TRBD1 (6 bases). V gave up 1 base and J gave up 6 bases, with 17 bases separating them. CDR1 is SGHRS, CDR2 YFSETQ, per germline. This CDR3 is 15 amino acids long. Here the CDR3 reads CASSLTPNRVGEQYF. CDR3 in DNA: TGCGCCAGCAGCTTGACCCCTAACAGGGTTGGCGAGCAGTACTTC.

The rearrangement uses TRBV5-6 and TRBJ2-2; D not certain. CDR1 and CDR2 from the germline V gene are SGHDT and YYEEEE. The CDR3 runs to 14 residues. V dropped 0 bases and J dropped 4 bases, with 7 bases sitting between them. CDR3 residues: CASSLDLPTGELFF. The DNA for the CDR3 is TGTGCCAGCAGCTTGGACTTACCCACCGGGGAGCTGTTTTTT.

The chain recombines TRBV30 with TRBJ1-6; 9 bases fit TRBD1. CDR1 is GTSNPN, CDR2 SVGIG, per germline (reference sequence). This CDR3 spans 16 amino acids. Trimming at V came to 2 bases and at J to 10 bases, leaving 12 bases not matched to a gene. The CDR3: CAWSYSSGQGGSPLHF. The CDR3, as DNA: TGTGCCTGGAGTTATTCCTCGGGACAGGGAGGGTCACCCCTCCACTTT. Full variable domain (missing parts from reference TRBV30 and TRBJ1-6): SQTIHQWPATLVQPVGSPLSLECTVEGTSNPNLYWYRQAAGRGLQLLFYSVGIGQISSEVPQNLSASRPQDRQFILSSKKLLLSDSGFYLCAWSYSSGQGGSPLHFGNGTRLTVT.

This clone showed up just a few times. V is TRBV5-1 and J is TRBJ2-7, with 7 bases identical to TRBD1. After removal of 5 bases from V and 5 bases from J, the junction contained 7 bases not matched to a gene. Germline loops: CDR1 SGHRS, CDR2 YFSETQ. There are 13 residues in the CDR3. CDR3 nucleotide sequence: TGCGCCAGCAGTGAGGGGGCGAGGAACGAGCAGTACTTC. Encoded protein: CASSEGARNEQYF.

The chain is built from TRBV7-3 and TRBJ2-7, with 11 bases lining up with TRBD2. Germline V gene sequence: CDR1 SGHTA, CDR2 FQGTGA. CDR3 length: 15 amino acids. Losses at the gene ends were 5 bases for V and 0 bases for J; bases not matched to a gene: 3. The CDR3 region is CASSIAGGSSYEQYF. The CDR3 DNA sequence: TGTGCCAGCAGCATAGCGGGGGGGTCCTCCTACGAGCAGTACTTC.

The V and J genes are TRBV7-3 and TRBJ2-2; D is ambiguous. The CDR3 totals 15 residues. V lost 1 base and J lost 0, with 6 bases in between. Per germline, CDR1 SGHTA and CDR2 FQGTGA. The DNA of the CDR3 is TGTGCCAGCAGCTTAAGTGGGGCGAACACCGGGGAGCTGTTTTTT. It translates to CASSLSGANTGELFF.